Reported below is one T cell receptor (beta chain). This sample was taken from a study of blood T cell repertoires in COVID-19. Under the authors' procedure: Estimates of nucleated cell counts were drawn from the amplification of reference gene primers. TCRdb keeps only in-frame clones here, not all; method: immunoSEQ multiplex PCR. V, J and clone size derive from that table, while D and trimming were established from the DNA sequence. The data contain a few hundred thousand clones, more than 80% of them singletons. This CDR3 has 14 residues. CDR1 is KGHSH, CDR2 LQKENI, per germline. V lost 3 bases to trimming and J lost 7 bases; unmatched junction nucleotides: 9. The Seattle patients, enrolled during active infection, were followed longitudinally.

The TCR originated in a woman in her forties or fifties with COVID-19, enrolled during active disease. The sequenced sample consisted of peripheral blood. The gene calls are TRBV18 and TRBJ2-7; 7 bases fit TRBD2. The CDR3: CASSPGTGGLEQYF. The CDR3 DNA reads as TGTGCCAGCTCACCCGGGACGGGGGGTTTGGAGCAGTACTTC.